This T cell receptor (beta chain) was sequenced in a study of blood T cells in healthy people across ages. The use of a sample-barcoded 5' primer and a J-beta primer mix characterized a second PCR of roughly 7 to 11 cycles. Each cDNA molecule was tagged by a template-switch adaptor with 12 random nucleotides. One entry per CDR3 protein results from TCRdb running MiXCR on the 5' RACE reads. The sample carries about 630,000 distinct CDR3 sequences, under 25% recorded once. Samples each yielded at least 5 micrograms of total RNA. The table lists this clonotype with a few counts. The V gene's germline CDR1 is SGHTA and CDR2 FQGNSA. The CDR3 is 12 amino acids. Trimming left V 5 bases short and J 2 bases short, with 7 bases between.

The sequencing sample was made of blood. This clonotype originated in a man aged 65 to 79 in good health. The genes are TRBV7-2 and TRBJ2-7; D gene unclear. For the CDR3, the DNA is TGTGCCAGCAGCCTTCTTACCTACGAGCAGTACTTC. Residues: CASSLLTYEQYF. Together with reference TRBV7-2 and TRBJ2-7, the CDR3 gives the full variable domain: GAGVSQSPSNKVTEKGKDVELRCDPISGHTALYWYRQSLGQGLEFLIYFQGNSAPDKSGLPSDRFSAERTGGSVSTLTIQRTQQEDSAVYLCASSLLTYEQYFGPGTRLTVT.